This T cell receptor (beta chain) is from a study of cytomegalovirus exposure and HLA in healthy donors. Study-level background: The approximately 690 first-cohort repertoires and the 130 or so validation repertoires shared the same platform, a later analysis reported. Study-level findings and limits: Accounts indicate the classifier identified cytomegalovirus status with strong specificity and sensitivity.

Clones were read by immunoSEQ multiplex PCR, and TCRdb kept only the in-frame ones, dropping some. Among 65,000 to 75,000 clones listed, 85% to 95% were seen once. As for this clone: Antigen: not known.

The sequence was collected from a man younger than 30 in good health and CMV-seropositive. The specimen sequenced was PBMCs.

CDR3 residues: CASSTTGREKLFF. The CDR3 bases are TGCGCCAGCTCGACGACAGGTCGTGAAAAACTGTTTTTT. V and J are TRBV4-1 and TRBJ1-4, with D possibly being TRBD1 (6 bases). Germline V gene lookup returns CDR1 MGHRA and CDR2 YSYEKL. This CDR3 contains 13 residues. Trimming left V 8 bases short and J 7 bases short, with 14 bases between.